This TCR beta chain was retrieved from a study of T cells in Graves' hyperthyroidism and ophthalmopathy. Whole-study results and caveats: From stable hyperthyroidism, ophthalmopathy was set apart by a 13 V-J model. Onset of ophthalmopathy came a median roughly 6.5 months after the model predicted it. In the blood, most expanded thyroid clonotypes above 0.001 appeared as well.

In its sample, this clonotype was seen a few times. Its antigen remains unknown. From RNA transcripts, TCR beta CDR3 regions were amplified. HTBI primers were employed in a first-round RT-PCR of the TCR CDR3. TCRdb itself ran the multiplex PCR reads through MiXCR, one entry per CDR3 protein. The table records fewer than 350,000 distinct CDR3 sequences, 15% to 20% of them present only once. Sequenced material: blood. The receptor was derived from a woman aged 40 to 50 with Graves' ophthalmopathy.

CDR3 sequence: CASSITGTLNTEAFF. In DNA form, the CDR3 reads TGTGCCAGCAGTATTACGGGAACCCTGAACACTGAAGCTTTCTTT. The V gene is TRBV6-1, the J gene TRBJ1-1; D not certain. Germline assignment: CDR1 MNHNS and CDR2 SASEGT. V shed 5 bases and J shed 0 bases, with 13 bases lying between them. This CDR3 is built from 15 residues.